The 23 T cell receptor beta chains reported below all come from one sample, sequenced in a study of cytomegalovirus exposure and HLA in healthy donors. Amplification used 60 Vbeta primers and 13 Jbeta primers. Some clones are missing from TCRdb's copy, which holds only in-frame ones; the method was immunoSEQ multiplex PCR. The repertoire shows about 72,000 clones; the top ten hold 5%. Sequencing was carried out using PBMCs. The receptors stem from a woman between 40 and 55 years old in good health and CMV-seropositive.

This sequence joins TRBV5-8 and TRBJ1-1; tentative D call: TRBD1 (5 bases). Trimming stripped 0 bases from V and 1 base from J, with 13 bases between. CDR3 length: 16 amino acids. Looked up from germline, CDR1 is SGHTS and CDR2 is YDEGEE. The CDR3 DNA follows: TGTGCCAGCAGCTTGGTCGGTACAGGAGAGAACACTGAAGCTTTCTTT. It translates to CASSLVGTGENTEAFF.

The chain couples TRBV5-1 to TRBJ2-1, with D possibly TRBD2 on 7 matching bases. The CDR3 consists of 18 residues. V lost 3 bases to trimming and J lost 8 bases, with 27 bases between them. Germline lookup yields CDR1 SGHRS and CDR2 YFSETQ. The CDR3 bases are TGCGCCAGCAGCTCTCTCCCCTCGGGGGGCTCATCGGTTTATGAGCAGTTCTTC. It encodes CASSSLPSGGSSVYEQFF. Based on the CDR3 plus reference TRBV5-1 and TRBJ2-1, the full variable domain is KAGVTQTPRYLIKTRGQQVTLSCSPISGHRSVSWYQQTPGQGLQFLFEYFSETQRNKGNFPGRFSGRQFSNSRSEMNVSTLELGDSALYLCASSSLPSGGSSVYEQFFGPGTRLTVL.

The V gene is TRBV5-4, the J gene TRBJ2-2, with 8 bases lining up with TRBD1. In germline, CDR1 is SGHNT, CDR2 YYREEE (reference sequence). V was pared by 3 bases and J by 2 bases, with 3 bases of the junction left unmatched. The CDR3 runs 15 residues. CDR3: CASSSGTGNTGELFF. The CDR3 DNA is TGTGCCAGCAGCTCCGGGACAGGAAACACCGGGGAGCTGTTTTTT.

The chain employs TRBV5-6 and TRBJ1-1, with a tentative D call TRBD1 (6 bases). The V end was cut by 7 bases, the J end by 3 bases, with 22 bases between. The germline V gene has CDR1 SGHDT and CDR2 YYEEEE. The CDR3 runs 16 residues. CDR3 sequence reads: CASGKGTPAPYTEAFF. CDR3 sequence (DNA): TGTGCCAGCGGCAAGGGGACACCCGCGCCTTACACTGAAGCTTTCTTT.

The genes are TRBV6-5 and TRBJ2-2; 9 bases align to TRBD2. The CDR3 is 15 residues long. CDR1 and CDR2 from the germline V gene are MNHEY and SVGAGI. With 8 bases clipped from V and 1 base from J, the junction kept 5 bases outside the gene matches. CDR3 coding DNA: TGTGCCAGCCGTCTAGCGGGGAGGAACACCGGGGAGCTGTTTTTT. It translates to CASRLAGRNTGELFF.

This rearrangement joins TRBV6-1 to TRBJ2-7; 8 nucleotides agree with TRBD2. This CDR3 has 14 amino acids. CDR1 is MNHNS, CDR2 SASEGT, per germline. The V and J ends lost 4 bases and 6 bases, in that order; junction bases with no gene match: 8. The CDR3 is CASSGSGSLTEQYF. The CDR3 DNA is TGTGCCAGCAGTGGAAGCGGGAGTCTCACCGAGCAGTACTTC.

The chain recombines TRBV7-2 with TRBJ2-7; 10 nucleotides agree with TRBD1. The CDR3 totals 15 residues. Germline assignment: CDR1 SGHTA and CDR2 FQGNSA. Trimming at V came to 5 bases and at J to 3 bases, leaving 7 bases not matched to a gene. CDR3 sequence reads: CASSVGGQGIYEQYF. DNA for the CDR3: TGTGCCAGCAGCGTTGGGGGACAGGGGATCTACGAGCAGTACTTC.

The chain recombines TRBV12-5 with TRBJ2-1; 7 nucleotides match TRBD2. Germline V gene sequence: CDR1 LGHNT, CDR2 FRNRAP. This CDR3 is 16 amino acids long. V dropped 0 bases and J dropped 3; count of bases not matched to a gene: 5. CDR3 DNA: TGTGCTAGTGGTTTGGTACCGTCGGGGGGCTACAATGAGCAGTTCTTC. Its protein is CASGLVPSGGYNEQFF. Combining the CDR3 with reference TRBV12-5 and TRBJ2-1 gives the whole variable domain DARVTQTPRHKVTEMGQEVTMRCQPILGHNTVFWYRQTMMQGLELLAYFRNRAPLDDSGMPKDRFSAEMPDATLATLKIQPSEPRDSAVYFCASGLVPSGGYNEQFFGPGTRLTVL.

The chain has TRBV7-6 and TRBJ2-1, with D perhaps TRBD2 (5 bases). Germline values: CDR1 SGHVS, CDR2 FNYEAQ. The V gene lost 5 bases and the J gene lost 7 bases, with 21 bases spanning the gap. The CDR3 has 16 amino acids. Written as DNA, the CDR3 is TGTGCCAGCAGCATACCGACCGGACGGGGTCGGAATGAGCAGTTCTTC. Its protein is CASSIPTGRGRNEQFF.

The chain employs TRBV7-8 and TRBJ1-6, with D perhaps TRBD1 (5 bases). The CDR3 covers 14 residues. Germline V gene sequence: CDR1 SGHVS, CDR2 FQNEAQ. Trimming stripped 3 bases from V and 7 bases from J, with 10 bases between. This chain's CDR3 is CASSFREGNSPLHF. CDR3 DNA: TGTGCCAGCAGCTTTAGGGAGGGGAATTCACCCCTCCACTTT.

The V and J genes are TRBV9 and TRBJ2-7; D is possibly TRBD2 (7 bases). This CDR3 comprises 14 residues. The V end was cut by 4 bases, the J end by 3 bases, with 14 bases between. The V gene's germline CDR1 is SGDLS and CDR2 YYNGEE. CDR3: CASSPGGPYYEQYF. CDR3 DNA sequence: TGTGCCAGCAGCCCCGGGGGGCCGTACTACGAGCAGTACTTC.

The CDR3 DNA reads as TGTGCCACCAGCAGACCCCCTAAACGGCGGACAGAAGACACCATATATTTT. Translation gives CATSRPPKRRTEDTIYF. The chain combines TRBV15 with TRBJ1-3; possible D gene TRBD1, 6 bases. CDR1 LNHNV and CDR2 YYDKDF come from the germline V gene (reference sequence). V lost 2 bases and J lost 8, with 22 bases in between. The CDR3 has 17 residues. The variable domain in full, with the rest retrieved from reference TRBV15 and TRBJ1-3, is DAMVIQNPRYQVTQFGKPVTLSCSQTLNHNVMYWYQQKSSQAPKLLFHYYDKDFNNEADTPDNFQSRRPNTSFCFLDIRSPGLGDTAMYLCATSRPPKRRTEDTIYFGEGSWLTVV.

The chain is built from TRBV7-9 and TRBJ2-1; 14 bases agree with TRBD2. Germline CDR1 reads SEHNR; CDR2 reads FQNEAQ (reference sequence). This CDR3 is built from 15 residues. The V segment lost 1 base and the J segment 12 bases; nucleotides outside the gene matches: 5. Here the CDR3 reads CASSLEGLAGAGQFF. Written as DNA, the CDR3 is TGTGCCAGCAGCTTAGAGGGACTAGCGGGAGCAGGGCAGTTCTTC.

V is TRBV18 and J is TRBJ2-7; the D gene is possibly TRBD1 (6 bases). Germline V gene data show CDR1 as KGHSH and CDR2 as LQKENI. V was cut by 2 bases and J by 0 bases, with 11 bases left in between. The CDR3 has 15 residues. Here the CDR3 DNA reads TGTGCCAGCTCACCAAGGCAGGGGAGCTCCTACGAGCAGTACTTC. Its translation is CASSPRQGSSYEQYF.

The chain combines TRBV7-9 with TRBJ2-1; 7 nucleotides agree with TRBD2. Germline loops: CDR1 SEHNR, CDR2 FQNEAQ (reference sequence). With V trimmed by 3 bases and J by 9 bases, 2 bases remained unmatched. There are 12 residues in the CDR3. CDR3 DNA: TGTGCCAGCAGCTTGGGCGGGAGTGAGCAGTTCTTC. It yields the protein CASSLGGSEQFF.

The V gene is TRBV4-3, the J gene TRBJ2-7, with TRBD1 as a possible D gene (7 bases). The ends were cut back, 3 bases at V and 0 bases at J, with 9 bases in the middle. Germline values: CDR1 LGHNA, CDR2 YSLEER. This CDR3 is built from 14 residues. The CDR3 is CASSQQGGSYEQYF. CDR3 in DNA: TGCGCCAGCAGCCAGCAGGGGGGCTCCTACGAGCAGTACTTC.

As DNA, the CDR3 is TGTGCCAGCAGCCTTAGCGGGGGGGCTCACAATGAGCAGTTCTTC. It specifies CASSLSGGAHNEQFF. The V gene is TRBV2, the J gene TRBJ2-1, with TRBD2 matching 11 bases. Looked up from germline, CDR1 is SNHLY and CDR2 is FYNNEI. This CDR3 spans 15 amino acids. V was clipped by 6 bases and J by 5 bases; unmatched bases: 6.

The rearrangement uses TRBV7-9 and TRBJ2-2, with D possibly matching TRBD2 (6 bases). The V end lost 1 base, the J end lost 3 bases, and 21 bases lay between the germline ends. The length of the CDR3 is 19 residues. Germline assignment: CDR1 SEHNR and CDR2 FQNEAQ (reference sequence). The CDR3 DNA is TGTGCCAGCAGCTTAGGGCGACACTTGGGAGGCCGCTACACCGGGGAGCTGTTTTTT. Protein sequence: CASSLGRHLGGRYTGELFF.

CDR3 coding DNA: TGCGCCAGCAGCTTTGGACAGGGCTCCTACGAGCAGTACTTC. Its translation: CASSFGQGSYEQYF. V and J are TRBV5-1 and TRBJ2-7, with 8 bases aligning to TRBD1. The germline V gene has CDR1 SGHRS and CDR2 YFSETQ. The V and J ends lost 2 bases and 0 bases, in that order; junction bases with no gene match: 1. This CDR3 spans 14 amino acids.

The chain uses TRBV6-5 and TRBJ1-5; 8 positions agree with TRBD1. This CDR3 has 15 amino acids. Trimming removed 5 bases from V and 7 bases from J; junction bases left unmatched: 10. Germline lookup yields CDR1 MNHEY and CDR2 SVGAGI. The CDR3 DNA reads TGTGCCAGCAGTGCCAATCAGGGGGCTGACCAGCCCCAGCATTTT. Its translation is CASSANQGADQPQHF.

This chain connects TRBV5-6 to TRBJ1-4; 7 positions match TRBD1. V dropped 2 bases and J dropped 7; count of bases not matched to a gene: 8. The CDR3 covers 15 residues. Per the germline V gene, CDR1 is SGHDT and CDR2 is YYEEEE. The CDR3 reads CASSFTDRAAEKLFF. The CDR3 DNA reads as TGTGCCAGCAGCTTCACAGACAGGGCCGCTGAAAAACTGTTTTTT.

The chain combines TRBV2 with TRBJ2-1; D not resolved. The CDR3 consists of 15 residues. V lost 3 bases, J lost 4 bases, and 13 bases lay in between. Looked up from germline, CDR1 is SNHLY and CDR2 is FYNNEI. DNA of the CDR3: TGTGCCAGCAGTGAGTCTCCCAGGCTATACAATGAGCAGTTCTTC. It codes for CASSESPRLYNEQFF.

The genes are TRBV18 and TRBJ1-3; 11 nucleotides match TRBD1. Germline V gives CDR1 KGHSH, CDR2 LQKENI. V lost 3 bases and J lost 4; bases outside the gene matches: 2. The CDR3 is 15 amino acids. The CDR3 loop is CASSPGQGDGNTIYF. CDR3 coding DNA: TGTGCCAGCTCACCGGGACAGGGGGACGGAAACACCATATATTTT.